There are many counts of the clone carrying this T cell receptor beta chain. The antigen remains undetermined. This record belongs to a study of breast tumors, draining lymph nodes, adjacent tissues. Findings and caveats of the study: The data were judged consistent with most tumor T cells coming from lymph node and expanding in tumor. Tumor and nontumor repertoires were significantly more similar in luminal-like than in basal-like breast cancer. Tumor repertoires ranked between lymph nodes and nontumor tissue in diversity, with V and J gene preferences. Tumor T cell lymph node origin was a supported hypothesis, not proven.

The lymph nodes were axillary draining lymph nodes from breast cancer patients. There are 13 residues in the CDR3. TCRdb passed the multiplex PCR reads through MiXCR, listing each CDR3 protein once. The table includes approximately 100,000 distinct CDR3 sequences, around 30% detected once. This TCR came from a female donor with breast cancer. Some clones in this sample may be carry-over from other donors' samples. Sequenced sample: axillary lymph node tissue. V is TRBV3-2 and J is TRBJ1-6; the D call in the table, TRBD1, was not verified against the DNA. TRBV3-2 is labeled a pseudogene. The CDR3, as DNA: TGTGCCAGTGGGACAGGGAGTAATTCACCCCTCCACTTT. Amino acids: CASGTGSNSPLHF.